This entry features one T cell receptor beta chain sequence. What it binds is unknown. Generated by immunoSEQ multiplex PCR, the TCRdb table keeps only in-frame clones and is missing some. The profile shows around 65,000 clones, 70% to 80% of them singletons. The CDR3 is made up of 16 amino acids. Trimming took 4 bases from V and 2 from J, leaving 15 bases between them. Germline lookup yields CDR1 SGHTA and CDR2 FQGNSA. This specimen comes from a study of radiotherapy plus CTLA-4 blockade in lung cancer. On the study more broadly: The study recorded objective responses in about 18% of patients and disease control in around 31%. Regarding the study as a whole: Best predicting response, reportedly, were early blood T cell clone dynamics, with interferon-beta.

The chain uses TRBV7-2 and TRBJ2-1; a weak D match, TRBD2 (6 bases). This TCR was recovered from a human donor with non-small cell lung cancer who had a complete response to radiotherapy plus ipilimumab. The source was peripheral blood, collected from a patient treated with radiotherapy plus ipilimumab. CDR3 sequence (DNA): TGTGCCAGCAGCTCCCTTCGGGGGTTACCCTACAATGAGCAGTTCTTC. It is translated as CASSSLRGLPYNEQFF.